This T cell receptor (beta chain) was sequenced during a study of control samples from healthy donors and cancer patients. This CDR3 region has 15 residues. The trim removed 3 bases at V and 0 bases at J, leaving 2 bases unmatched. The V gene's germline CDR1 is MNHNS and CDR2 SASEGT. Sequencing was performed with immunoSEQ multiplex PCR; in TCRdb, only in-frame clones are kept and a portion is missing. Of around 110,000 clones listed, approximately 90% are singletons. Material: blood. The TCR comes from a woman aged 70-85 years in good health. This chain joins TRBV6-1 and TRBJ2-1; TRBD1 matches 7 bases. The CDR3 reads CASSETGSSYNEQFF. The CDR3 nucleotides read TGTGCCAGCAGTGAGACAGGGAGCTCCTACAATGAGCAGTTCTTC.